This section outlines one TCR beta chain sequence together with its context. The data were taken from a study of shared clonotypes between healthy human individuals. Assay: immunoSEQ multiplex PCR; the TCRdb copy retains only in-frame clones and omits some. The sample contains roughly 640,000 clones, around 97% of which appear only once. CDR3 length: 15 residues. The V segment lost 7 bases and the J segment 5 bases; nucleotides outside the gene matches: 9. The germline CDR1 and CDR2 sequences are WNHNN and SYGVQD (reference sequence). Sequenced material: naive CD4+ T cells sorted from blood. Subset of the sample: CD45RA+ positively selected. The receptor was derived from a woman between 25 and 40 years old in good health. The J gene is TRBJ2-3, the V gene TRBV10-1, with TRBD2 identical over 10 bases. CDR3 sequence reads: CASNPGLATKDTQYF. The CDR3 DNA follows: TGCGCCAGCAACCCGGGACTAGCGACGAAAGATACGCAGTATTTT.